The clone carrying this T cell receptor beta chain was detected a few times. Its specificity is unknown. The sample originates from a study of metastatic and nonmetastatic thyroid tumors. In the study overall: From malignant and benign thyroid patients, repertoires in blood and in tumor or nodule tissue were compared.

In the original analysis: Across clinicopathological groups, CDR3 differences served as the basis for building a distant-metastasis classifier for papillary thyroid cancer. TCRdb re-called the PCR reads with MiXCR. The V and J calls, along with clone size, are taken from TCRdb and not from the paper's own processing. The data contain more than 10,000 clones, roughly 23% of them seen just once; the ten biggest clones take up 3.6%. Broader study findings: Reports indicated that malignant thyroid tumors showed significantly higher TCR beta diversity than benign nodules did, in blood and tumor.

Not a single patient had been given any form of treatment at any point before undergoing thyroid surgery. The receptor comes from a female donor with papillary thyroid cancer or a benign thyroid nodule (not recorded which). Some clones in this sample may be carry-over from other donors' samples. The sequencing input was blood.

The CDR3 reads CGADREASDTQYF. As DNA, the CDR3 is TGTGGCGCCGACCGGGAAGCCAGTGATACGCAGTATTTT. The chain is built from TRBV15 and TRBJ2-3; perhaps TRBD2 as D (5 bases). Per the germline V gene, CDR1 is LNHNV and CDR2 is YYDKDF (reference sequence). CDR3 length: 13 amino acids.